This T cell receptor (beta chain) was identified in a study of T cell repertoires in cytomegalovirus infection. Across the whole study: Both CMV infection and a matching HLA type were indicated by public TCR beta signatures.

General observations from the study: CMV carriers with the relevant HLA were identified by cumulative public TCR beta family frequency. Ex vivo responses were dominated by HLA-C-restricted CMV-specific TCR beta clonotypes.

This clonotype was observed a handful of times. Its target is not known. TCRdb reprocessed the reads via MiXCR and lists one record per CDR3 protein. This table holds about 68,000 distinct CDR3 sequences, 20% to 25% found once. From germline, CDR1 is SGHDN and CDR2 FVKESK. The CDR3 runs to 14 residues. Trimming took off 0 bases at V and 1 base at J, with 6 bases between the two ends. V and J are TRBV14 and TRBJ2-5, with D uncertain. Sequenced sample: PBMCs, sequenced either directly or after in vitro stimulation (not recorded which). The receptor was isolated from a human donor in good health (CMV status not recorded). Some clones in this sample may be carry-over from other donors' samples. In DNA, the CDR3 is TGTGCCAGCAGCCAAGACAGTCTCCAAGAGACCCAGTACTTC. It codes for CASSQDSLQETQYF.